Following are 17 T cell receptor beta chains from one sample sequenced in a study of T cell clonality in common variable immunodeficiency. Study findings and constraints: In common variable immunodeficiency, TCR beta chains reportedly carried fewer deletions and N-nucleotide insertions.

Using immunoSEQ multiplex PCR, the repertoire was profiled, and TCRdb retains in-frame clones only, with some absent. The record shows fewer than 40,000 clones for this sample, with no singletons present. Their antigens remain unidentified. Sequencing was carried out using peripheral blood mononuclear cells. The origin of the receptors is a human donor with common variable immunodeficiency.

Concerning this clone: The read is 3 residues too short to cover the CDR3 end, so that end is filled in from the germline J gene. The chain couples TRBV7-7 to TRBJ1-6, with D possibly matching TRBD1 (5 bases). CDR1 and CDR2 (germline): SSHAT, FNYEAQ (reference sequence). The V gene lost 6 bases and the J gene lost 10 bases, with 16 bases spanning the gap. The CDR3 is 14 amino acids. The chain's CDR3 is CASSVSGVRSPLHF. CDR3 bases read: TGTGCCAGCAGTGTTTCGGGGGTGCGATCACCC.

In this sample, this clone turned up many times. The read comes to an end 3 residues before the CDR3 does, leaving the germline J gene to fill in the end. This chain uses TRBV20-1 with TRBJ2-4; TRBD2 matches 10 bases. CDR1 is DFQATT and CDR2 is SNEGSKA in the germline V gene (reference sequence). This CDR3 region has 11 residues. The CDR3 DNA, read in part, is TGCAGTGCTGCTAGCGGGAGCAAT. Encoded protein: CSAASGSN. The CDR3 in full is CSAASGSNQYF.

This clone appeared a few times. The CDR3 end is not reached by the read, which stops 3 residues before it; the germline J gene fills it in. V and J are TRBV7-6 and TRBJ1-5; D uncertain. The germline V gene has CDR1 SGHVS and CDR2 FNYEAQ. The CDR3 runs 13 residues. Trimming pared 1 base from V and 2 bases from J, leaving 3 bases between. The CDR3 reads CASSLGRNQPQHF. The DNA read from the CDR3 is TGTGCCAGCAGCTTAGGGCGCAATCAGCCC.

As to this clone: The CDR3 goes on 3 residues after the read ends, and that part is filled in from the germline J gene. The chain recombines TRBV5-1 with TRBJ1-2; 7 positions match TRBD1. Germline values: CDR1 SGHRS, CDR2 YFSETQ. This CDR3 comprises 14 residues. Incomplete CDR3 DNA: TGCGCCAGCGGACGGGCTAGACAGGGAGAAGGC. This codes for CASGRARQGEG. In full, the CDR3 reads CASGRARQGEGYTF.

This clone was counted a few times. Read sequence stops 3 residues before the CDR3 end, and the germline J gene provides the missing end. The sample has other DNA sequences that encode this CDR3 too. The chain uses TRBV6-2 or TRBV6-3 and TRBJ2-1, with D perhaps matching TRBD1 (6 bases). This CDR3 contains 14 residues. V was trimmed by 6 bases and J by 6 bases, leaving 15 bases between them. Per germline, CDR1 MNHEY and CDR2 SVGEGT. Partial CDR3 DNA: TGTGCCAGCAGGGAGAGGGTGGACAGCAATGAG. Its translation is CASRERVDSNE. The full CDR3 sequence reads CASRERVDSNEQFF.

By frequency in the sample, this clone is medium-sized. Read coverage stops 3 residues before the CDR3 terminus; the germline J gene supplies the remainder. This chain connects TRBV5-5 to TRBJ1-1, with 7 nucleotides matching TRBD1. The germline V gene encodes CDR1 SGHKS and CDR2 YYEKEE (reference sequence). The CDR3 has 14 residues. With V trimmed by 4 bases and J by 4 bases, 7 bases remained unmatched. The chain's CDR3 is CASSLSTGITEAFF. The sequenced CDR3 bases are TGTGCCAGCAGCCTTTCGACAGGGATCACTGAA. The full variable domain, in which reference TRBV5-5 and TRBJ1-1 provide the parts outside the CDR3, is DAGVTQSPTHLIKTRGQQVTLRCSPISGHKSVSWYQQVLGQGPQFIFQYYEKEERGRGNFPDRFSARQFPNYSSELNVNALLLGDSALYLCASSLSTGITEAFFGQGTRLTVV.

This clone occurred a few times. With the read ending 3 residues before the CDR3 end, the germline J gene is used to fill in that end. The chain has TRBV5-6 and TRBJ2-5; D gene ambiguous. The CDR3 is made up of 13 amino acids. Trimming removed 4 bases at V and 1 base at J, with 8 bases between. The V gene's germline CDR1 is SGHDT and CDR2 YYEEEE. CDR3 amino acids: CASSPGAQETQYF. The CDR3 bases that were read are TGTGCCAGCAGCCCGGGTGCCCAAGAGACC.

The table lists this clone with many counts. The CDR3 is cut off 3 residues early in the read; its end comes from the germline J gene. This sequence joins TRBV29-1 and TRBJ1-1; D perhaps matches TRBD1 (6 bases). The V gene lost 3 bases and the J gene lost 6 bases, with 17 bases spanning the gap. CDR3 length: 14 residues. Germline lookup yields CDR1 SQVTM and CDR2 ANQGSEA. The CDR3 is CSVERGAQKAEAFF. The CDR3 bases that were read are TGCAGCGTTGAGCGGGGGGCCCAGAAGGCTGAA.

This clone was seen many times. The CDR3 extends 3 residues past the end of the read, so its final part is completed from the germline J gene. The chain links TRBV27 to TRBJ2-1, with 7 bases identical to TRBD2. The V segment lost 0 bases and the J segment 7 bases; nucleotides outside the gene matches: 3. Germline V gives CDR1 MNHEY, CDR2 SMNVEV (reference sequence). This CDR3 has 14 amino acids. The part of the CDR3 DNA that was read is TGTGCCAGCAGTTTATCTGCGGGAGCTAATGAG. Residues: CASSLSAGANE. The complete CDR3 reads CASSLSAGANEQFF.

This clone was counted only a few times. The read terminates 3 residues ahead of where the CDR3 ends, so the germline J gene completes it. The V gene is TRBV7-3, the J gene TRBJ2-7; weak D call: TRBD2 (7 bases). This CDR3 contains 14 residues. V lost 2 bases and J lost 4, with 12 bases in between. The germline V gene has CDR1 SGHTA and CDR2 FQGTGA. The part of the CDR3 DNA that was read is TGTGCCAGCAGCTTAGCGGGGGCAGGGTACGAG. It encodes CASSLAGAGYE. The CDR3 in full is CASSLAGAGYEQYF. Supplemented by reference TRBV7-3 and TRBJ2-7, the full variable domain reads GAGVSQTPSNKVTEKGKYVELRCDPISGHTALYWYRQSLGQGPEFLIYFQGTGAADDSGLPNDRFFAVRPEGSVSTLKIQRTERGDSAVYLCASSLAGAGYEQYFGPGTRLTVT.

Worth noting for this clone: The read ends 3 residues before the CDR3 terminus; that terminus is restored from the germline J gene. The rearrangement joins TRBV18 to TRBJ2-7, with a tentative D call TRBD1 (5 bases). The V gene's germline CDR1 is KGHSH and CDR2 LQKENI. The CDR3 has 14 residues. Trimming left V 2 bases short and J 2 bases short, with 10 bases between. CDR3 sequence: CASSPSIGAYEQYF. The part of the CDR3 DNA that was read is TGTGCCAGCTCACCATCGATAGGGGCCTACGAG.

This clone was detected only a few times. From the germline J gene comes the end of the CDR3, since the read stops 3 residues before it. The genes are TRBV20-1 and TRBJ2-7; D ambiguous. The V end lost 0 bases, the J end lost 2 bases, and 8 bases lay between the germline ends. The CDR3 sequence is 13 residues long. Germline CDR1 is DFQATT and CDR2 is SNEGSKA (reference sequence). The sequenced CDR3 bases are TGCAGTGCTAGAGATGGGCTTACCTACGAG. This codes for CSARDGLTYE. The entire CDR3 sequence reads CSARDGLTYEQYF.

This clone showed up many times. The sequenced part of the CDR3 DNA is TGTGCCAGCAGCTTAGGTTCAGGGGGGAGCTATGGC. It specifies CASSLGSGGSYG. The entire CDR3 protein reads CASSLGSGGSYGYTF. The chain links TRBV7-2 to TRBJ1-2, with TRBD1 identical over 7 bases. The CDR3 extends 3 residues past the end of the read, so its final part is completed from the germline J gene. V shed 1 base and J 4 bases; nucleotides not matched to a gene: 6. Germline V gene sequence: CDR1 SGHTA, CDR2 FQGNSA. This CDR3 comprises 15 residues.

This clone was recorded at least ten times. The missing CDR3 end, 3 residues past where the read stops, is filled in from the germline J gene. Other DNA sequences in this sample translate to the same CDR3. This chain links TRBV7-9 with TRBJ2-3, with D unclear. Germline assignment: CDR1 SEHNR and CDR2 FQNEAQ (reference sequence). The length of the CDR3 is 12 residues. V was cut by 5 bases and J by 0 bases, with 3 bases left in between. CDR3 amino acids: CASSLSTDTQYF. The CDR3 DNA, read in part, is TGTGCCAGCAGCCTGAGCACAGATACG.

This clone was recorded many times. From the germline J gene comes the end of the CDR3, since the read stops 3 residues before it. The chain couples TRBV18 to TRBJ1-1, with D tentatively TRBD1 (5 bases). The CDR3 covers 15 residues. V gave up 1 base and J gave up 2 bases, with 11 bases separating them. Germline V lookup: CDR1 KGHSH, CDR2 LQKENI. CDR3 protein: CASSPQGNANTEAFF. Partial CDR3 DNA: TGTGCCAGCTCACCACAGGGGAACGCCAACACTGAA.

This clone was detected many times. From the germline J gene comes the end of the CDR3, since the read stops 3 residues before it. The V gene is TRBV7-3, the J gene TRBJ1-2; D uncertain. Germline V gene lookup returns CDR1 SGHTA and CDR2 FQGTGA. V was pared by 3 bases and J by 7 bases, with 12 bases between. The CDR3 totals 13 residues. The covered CDR3 bases are TGTGCCAGCAGCTTGGATCGGGTCAGTGGC. Amino acid sequence: CASSLDRVSG. The CDR3, in full, reads CASSLDRVSGYTF.

At least ten counts were recorded for this clone. The CDR3 sequence is CASTATGGYLNEQYF. The sequenced part of the CDR3 DNA is TGTGCCAGTACCGCGACAGGGGGCTATTTGAACGAG. This chain joins TRBV19 and TRBJ2-7, with 10 bases fitting TRBD1. The observed sequence ends 3 residues before the CDR3 terminus, with the missing tail filled in from the germline J gene. The CDR3 consists of 15 residues. V shed 7 bases and J 5 bases; nucleotides not matched to a gene: 11. Germline CDR1 is LNHDA and CDR2 is SQIVND (reference sequence).